One and the same sample provided the 2 T cell receptor beta chains below, sequenced in a study of breast tumors, draining lymph nodes, adjacent tissues (dated by TCRdb to about 2016). The protocol used for the library was multiplex PCR. Sequencing instrument: Illumina HiSeq 2000. TCRdb reworked the public reads: Q25 trimming with fastp, MiXCR clone assembly, productive beta chains retained. Rows are unified per CDR3 protein, each entry keeping the most common DNA and genes. In this sample the table shows tens of thousands of distinct CDR3 sequences, about 20% of which occur a single time. Of the sample, approximately 2.5% falls within the top ten clones. The axillary draining lymph nodes of breast cancer patients were the source of the lymph node samples. Specimen: axillary lymph node tissue. The receptors were sampled from a female donor with breast cancer. Some clones in this sample may be carry-over from other donors' samples.

This clonotype was counted ten times or more. The chain employs TRBV5-1 and TRBJ2-1; no definite D call. The CDR3 has 14 amino acids. Germline CDR1 and CDR2: SGHRS and YFSETQ. Trimming left V 4 bases short and J 4 bases short, with 12 bases between. In nucleotides, the CDR3 is TGCGCCAGCAGCCCGGGCCAAACTTACAATGAGCAGTTCTTC. It encodes CASSPGQTYNEQFF.

Comment on this clonotype: A much larger clone sits a single nucleotide away, making a read error possible. The chain links TRBV12-3 or TRBV12-4 to TRBJ2-1; TRBD1 or TRBD2 may be the D gene (6 bases each). Trimming removed 6 bases at V and 5 bases at J, with 11 bases between. CDR3 length equals 13 residues. The CDR3 DNA is TGTGCCAGCAGACCCGGGGGCCACAATGAGCAGTTCTTC. Its protein product is CASRPGGHNEQFF.